Each of the 13 T cell receptor beta chains below was sequenced from the same sample in a study of blood T cell repertoires in COVID-19. Sequenced by immunoSEQ multiplex PCR; TCRdb stores in-frame clones only, minus some. The top ten hold approximately 5.1% of the sample, which has about 280,000 clones, over 75% seen once. The sample comprised peripheral blood. The receptors originated from a man aged 50-59 years with active or convalescent COVID-19.

This clone was observed a handful of times. The J gene is TRBJ1-2, the V gene TRBV2; the D gene is possibly TRBD1 (5 bases). Between the trimmed V and J ends, which lost 5 bases and 5 bases, there was a span of 18 bases. Germline lookup yields CDR1 SNHLY and CDR2 FYNNEI. The CDR3 length is 15 residues. This CDR3 is CASSPREVGGYGYTF. CDR3 DNA sequence: TGTGCCAGCAGTCCTCGGGAGGTGGGGGGTTATGGCTACACCTTC.

The chain combines TRBV4-2 with TRBJ1-2, with D perhaps matching TRBD1 (5 bases). V was trimmed by 3 bases and J by 0 bases, leaving 20 bases between them. Germline CDR1 LGHNA, CDR2 YNFKEQ. The CDR3 length is 18 residues. The CDR3 reads CASSQPRSGGVSNYGYTF. As DNA, the CDR3 is TGTGCCAGCAGCCAGCCCAGAAGTGGGGGGGTTTCTAACTATGGCTACACCTTC.

The genes are TRBV10-2 and TRBJ1-5; no definite D call. The V gene's germline CDR1 is WSHSY and CDR2 SAAADI. The CDR3 totals 12 residues. The V gene lost 5 bases and the J gene lost 4 bases, with 6 bases spanning the gap. CDR3 sequence (DNA): TGCGCCAGCAGTTGGCCGAATCAGCCCCAGCATTTT. Translation: CASSWPNQPQHF.

Comments on this clone: Other DNA sequences from this sample encode an identical CDR3 as well. This chain joins TRBV5-1 and TRBJ2-3; D remains unclear. The germline CDR1 and CDR2 sequences are SGHRS and YFSETQ. There are 14 residues in the CDR3. The V gene lost 0 bases and the J gene lost 0 bases, with 5 bases spanning the gap. In nucleotides, the CDR3 is TGCGCCAGCAGCTTGGGAGCTAGCACAGATACGCAGTATTTT. It specifies CASSLGASTDTQYF.

The CDR3 protein is CASSPWDTGTQPQHF. For the CDR3, the DNA is TGTGCCAGCAGCCCTTGGGACACAGGCACCCAGCCCCAGCATTTT. The chain couples TRBV7-2 to TRBJ1-5; D might be TRBD1 (6 bases). Trimming removed 5 bases at V and 7 bases at J, with 18 bases between. The V gene's germline CDR1 is SGHTA and CDR2 FQGNSA. CDR3 length equals 15 residues.

The V and J genes are TRBV12-3 or TRBV12-4 and TRBJ1-2; a possible D gene is TRBD1 (6 bases). The CDR3 contains 13 residues. Trimming left V 6 bases short and J 4 bases short, with 12 bases between. CDR3 nucleotides: TGTGCCAGCAGCCTCGGACAGTCCTATGGCTACACCTTC. Translating gives CASSLGQSYGYTF.

CDR3 DNA sequence: TGTGCCATCAACGACAAGCCATATAATTCACCCCTCCACTTT. Translation gives CAINDKPYNSPLHF. The V gene is TRBV10-3, the J gene TRBJ1-6; D is uncertain. Trimming pared 7 bases from V and 4 bases from J, leaving 11 bases between. The CDR3 loop spans 14 amino acids. Germline CDR1 and CDR2: ENHRY and SYGVKD.

The J gene is TRBJ1-2, the V gene TRBV28; D gene uncertain. Germline CDR1 is MDHEN and CDR2 is SYDVKM. V shed 8 bases and J shed 5 bases, with 12 bases lying between them. This CDR3 comprises 12 residues. In nucleotides, the CDR3 is TGTGCCAGCGGTGCCCCGCGGTATGGCTACACCTTC. Translation gives CASGAPRYGYTF.

This clone was picked up a small number of times. The V gene is TRBV4-1, the J gene TRBJ1-2; D remains unclear. This CDR3 comprises 15 residues. V dropped 0 bases and J dropped 5 bases, with 13 bases sitting between them. Germline loops: CDR1 MGHRA, CDR2 YSYEKL. CDR3 sequence: CASSQDPGKIYGYTF. The CDR3 DNA reads TGCGCCAGCAGCCAAGATCCGGGGAAAATTTATGGCTACACCTTC.

V gene TRBV7-3 combines with J gene TRBJ1-1; D gene uncertain. CDR3 size: 16 residues. Per germline, CDR1 SGHTA and CDR2 FQGTGA. V was cut by 0 bases and J by 5 bases, with 16 bases left in between. The CDR3 spells CASSLTRVGGGTEAFF. CDR3 sequence (DNA): TGTGCCAGCAGCTTAACCCGGGTAGGCGGTGGGACTGAAGCTTTCTTT.

A single count supports this clone. This sequence joins TRBV5-1 and TRBJ1-1; D remains unclear. Per germline, CDR1 SGHRS and CDR2 YFSETQ. V was pared by 7 bases and J by 0 bases, with 10 bases between. This CDR3 contains 13 residues. The CDR3 spells CASFEGLNTEAFF. CDR3 nucleotide sequence: TGCGCCAGCTTCGAGGGTCTGAACACTGAAGCTTTCTTT.

The chain joins TRBV6-2 or TRBV6-3 to TRBJ1-5; 8 bases agree with TRBD1. Per the germline V gene, CDR1 is MNHEY and CDR2 is SVGEGT. Germline trimming cut 5 bases from V and 7 bases from J; bases unmatched to any gene: 10. The CDR3 consists of 15 residues. CDR3 protein: CASSRTPGGRQPQHF. Written as DNA, the CDR3 is TGTGCCAGCAGTAGAACCCCAGGGGGCCGGCAGCCCCAGCATTTT.

The gene calls are TRBV6-5 and TRBJ1-5; 7 bases align to TRBD1. Germline trimming cut 6 bases from V and 10 bases from J; bases unmatched to any gene: 9. Germline V CDR1 and CDR2: MNHEY, SVGAGI. This CDR3 has 13 residues. For the CDR3, the DNA is TGTGCCAGCAGCCCCGGACAGGTTCAACCCCAGCATTTT. It is translated as CASSPGQVQPQHF.